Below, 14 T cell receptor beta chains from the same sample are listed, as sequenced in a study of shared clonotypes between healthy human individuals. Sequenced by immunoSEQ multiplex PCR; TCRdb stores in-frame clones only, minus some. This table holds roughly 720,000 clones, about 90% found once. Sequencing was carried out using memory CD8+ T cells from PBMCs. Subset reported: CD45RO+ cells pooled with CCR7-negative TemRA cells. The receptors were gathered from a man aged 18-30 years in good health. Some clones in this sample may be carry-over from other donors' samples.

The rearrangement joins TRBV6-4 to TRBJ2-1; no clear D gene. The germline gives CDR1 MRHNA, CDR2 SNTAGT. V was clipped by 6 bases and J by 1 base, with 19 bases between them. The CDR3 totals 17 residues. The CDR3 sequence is CASSADPLTESYNEQFF. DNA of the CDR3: TGTGCCAGCAGCGCCGATCCCCTCACGGAATCCTACAATGAGCAGTTCTTC.

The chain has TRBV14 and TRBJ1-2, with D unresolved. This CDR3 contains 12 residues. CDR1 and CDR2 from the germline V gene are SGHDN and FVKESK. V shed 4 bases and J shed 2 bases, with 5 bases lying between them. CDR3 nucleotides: TGTGCCAGCAGCCCGAGCAACTATGGCTACACCTTC. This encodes CASSPSNYGYTF.

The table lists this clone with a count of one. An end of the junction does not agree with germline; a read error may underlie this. Written as DNA, the CDR3 is TGTGCCAGCAGCGTAGTCTCCCACAATGAGCAGTTCTTC. It yields the protein CASSVVSHNEQFF. This chain links TRBV9 with TRBJ2-1; D not resolved. The CDR3 consists of 13 residues. Per germline, CDR1 SGDLS and CDR2 YYNGEE.

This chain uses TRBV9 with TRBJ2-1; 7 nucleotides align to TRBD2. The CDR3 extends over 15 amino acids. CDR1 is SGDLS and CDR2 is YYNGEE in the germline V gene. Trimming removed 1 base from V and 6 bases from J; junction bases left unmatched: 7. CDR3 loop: CASSVSGGSINEQFF. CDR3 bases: TGTGCCAGCAGCGTATCTGGCGGGAGTATCAATGAGCAGTTCTTC.

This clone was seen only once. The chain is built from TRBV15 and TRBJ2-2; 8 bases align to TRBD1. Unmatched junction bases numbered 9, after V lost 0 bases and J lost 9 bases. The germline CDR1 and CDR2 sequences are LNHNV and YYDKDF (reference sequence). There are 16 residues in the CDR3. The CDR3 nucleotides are TGTGCCACCAGCAGAGATAGGGACCCAGGGGGCAGGGAGCTGTTTTTT. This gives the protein CATSRDRDPGGRELFF.

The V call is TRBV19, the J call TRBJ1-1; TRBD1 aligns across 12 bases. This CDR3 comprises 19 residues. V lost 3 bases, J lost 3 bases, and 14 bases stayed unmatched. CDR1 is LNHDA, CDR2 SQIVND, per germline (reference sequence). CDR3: CASSIPTLPGQGAYTEAFF. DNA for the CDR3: TGTGCCAGTAGTATCCCTACTCTCCCGGGACAGGGGGCATACACTGAAGCTTTCTTT.

The CDR3 sequence is CASSPRGFGQYF. CDR3 DNA: TGTGCCAGCAGTCCTCGAGGCTTCGGGCAGTACTTC. The rearrangement links TRBV27 to TRBJ2-7; D uncertain. This CDR3 is built from 12 residues. V was cut by 5 bases and J by 9 bases, with 14 bases left in between. The germline CDR1 and CDR2 sequences are MNHEY and SMNVEV (reference sequence).

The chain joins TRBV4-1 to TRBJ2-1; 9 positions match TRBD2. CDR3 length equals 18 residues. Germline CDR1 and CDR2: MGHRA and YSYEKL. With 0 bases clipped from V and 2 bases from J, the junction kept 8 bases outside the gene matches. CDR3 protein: CASSQDPPSGAPYNEQFF. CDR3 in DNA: TGCGCCAGCAGCCAAGATCCCCCTAGCGGGGCCCCCTACAATGAGCAGTTCTTC.

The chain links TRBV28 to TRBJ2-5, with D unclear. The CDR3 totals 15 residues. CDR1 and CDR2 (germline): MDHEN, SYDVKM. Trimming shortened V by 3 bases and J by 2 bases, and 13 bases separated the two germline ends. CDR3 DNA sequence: TGTGCCAGCAGTTTTGTGCCTGGCACGCAAGAGACCCAGTACTTC. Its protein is CASSFVPGTQETQYF.

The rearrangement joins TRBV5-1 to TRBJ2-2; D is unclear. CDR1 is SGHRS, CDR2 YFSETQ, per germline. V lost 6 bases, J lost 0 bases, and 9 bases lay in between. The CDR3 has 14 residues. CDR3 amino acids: CASNPAPNTGELFF. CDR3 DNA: TGCGCCAGCAACCCTGCTCCGAACACCGGGGAGCTGTTTTTT.

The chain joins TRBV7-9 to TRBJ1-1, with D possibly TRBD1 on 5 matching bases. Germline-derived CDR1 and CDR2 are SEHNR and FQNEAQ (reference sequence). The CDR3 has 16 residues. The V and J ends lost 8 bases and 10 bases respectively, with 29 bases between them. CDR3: CASATPETAEYLRAFF. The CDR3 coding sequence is TGTGCCAGCGCCACGCCGGAGACAGCGGAATACCTGAGAGCTTTCTTT.

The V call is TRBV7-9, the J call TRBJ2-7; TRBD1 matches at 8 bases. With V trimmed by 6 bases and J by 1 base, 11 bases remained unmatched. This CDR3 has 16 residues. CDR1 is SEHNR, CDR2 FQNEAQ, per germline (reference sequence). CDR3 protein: CASRNAGGSISYEQYF. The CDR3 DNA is TGTGCCAGCAGGAACGCAGGGGGCTCTATTTCCTACGAGCAGTACTTC.

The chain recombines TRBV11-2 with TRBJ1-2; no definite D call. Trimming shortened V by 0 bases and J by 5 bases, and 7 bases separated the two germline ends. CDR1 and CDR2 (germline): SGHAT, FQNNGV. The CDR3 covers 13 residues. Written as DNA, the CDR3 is TGTGCCAGCAGCTTAGATCAACAGTATGGCTACACCTTC. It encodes CASSLDQQYGYTF.

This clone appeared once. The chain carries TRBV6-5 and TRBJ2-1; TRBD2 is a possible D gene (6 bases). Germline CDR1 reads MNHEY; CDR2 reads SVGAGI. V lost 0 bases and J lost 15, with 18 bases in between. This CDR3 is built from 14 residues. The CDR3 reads CASSYSSSGVPRFF. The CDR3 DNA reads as TGTGCCAGCAGTTACTCGAGCTCGGGGGTTCCGAGGTTCTTC.